Sequencing of this T cell receptor beta chain was carried out in a study of blood T cell repertoires in COVID-19 (TCRdb year 2020). Study-level background: The collaborator samples originated in the United States, Italy and Spain and spanned the acute and convalescent phases of COVID-19. The prospective study material was composed of cDNA or gDNA derived from T cells, B-cell-depleted T cells, or PBMCs. Deeply sampled blood TCRbeta repertoires from subjects exposed to, actively infected with, or recovered from COVID-19 were included in the dataset. A freely available public database, intended as a resource for researchers studying the immune response to SARS-CoV-2, is where the repertoires were released. The samples were drawn from the first 160 participants of the ongoing ImmuneRACE study and from some 1,300 subjects provided by 6 global collaborators. Sample metadata almost always included a de-identified subject ID, COVID-19 status, age in years and sex. Where available, HLA class I and class II types were taken from metadata supplied by the sample provider and were not determined by assay-based typing. Overall study results and their limits: The amount of clinical and demographic metadata varied by source and participant and was provided uncurated.

The CDR3 starts with the cysteine, ends with the phenylalanine, and has 18 residues. The DNA shown is the 54-base CDR3, in frame from base 1. CDR1 MNHEY and CDR2 SMNVEV were looked up in the germline V gene (reference sequence). Clipping removes 5 bases from V and 0 bases from J, with 11 as the unmatched junction base count. Each collaborating institution followed its own protocols to collect whole blood in K2EDTA tubes. Collaborator samples were shipped for TCRbeta analysis as frozen whole blood, isolated PBMCs, or DNA extracted from either sample type. This clone has just one count. Its antigen target is currently unknown. No quality values exist for individual bases; no much larger clone is one base distant. The immunoSEQ Assay, a bias-controlled multiplex PCR, was used to amplify TCRbeta CDR3 regions from genomic DNA. As for the original processing: The number of nucleated cells in each sample was estimated by amplification of reference gene primers within the assay. To quantify the absolute abundance of each unique TCRbeta CDR3 rearrangement, sequence reads were collapsed and filtered. Productive Simpson clonality was computed per sample as the square root of Simpson's diversity index over productive rearrangements. The table comes from immuneACCESS by way of TCRdb, which keeps in-frame sequences with V and J called. Part of the clones is missing from these tables; in studies checked, under half for an unresolved V gene and the rest for unknown reasons. That table furnishes V, J and clone size, whereas the DNA furnished D and trimming. For this sample there are more than 200,000 clones; approximately 79% appear just once. The top ten clones comprise around 3.6% of the sample.

Sequencing input: peripheral blood. This chain is built from TRBV27 and TRBJ1-5, with 9 bases in between that match TRBD1. The clonotype was recovered from a woman aged 40 to 55 with active or convalescent COVID-19. Here the CDR3 is given as CASSHGTGLSDSNQPQHF. In nucleotide form, the sequence is TGTGCCAGCAGTCACGGGACAGGGTTATCGGATAGCAATCAGCCCCAGCATTTT.